What follows are 7 T cell receptor beta chains derived from one specimen sequenced in a study of response to subunit inactivated influenza vaccine. TCRdb itself ran the RT-PCR reads through MiXCR, one entry per CDR3 protein. The sample has some 850,000 distinct CDR3 sequences, roughly 18% seen once. The sample in question was PBMCs from blood, obtained about 5 days after vaccination. The source is a man over 45 who received an inactivated influenza vaccine.

The chain employs TRBV20-1 and TRBJ2-5; 9 bases are shared with TRBD2. The CDR3 totals 14 residues. Germline trimming cut 5 bases from V and 4 bases from J; bases unmatched to any gene: 8. Germline CDR1 reads DFQATT; CDR2 reads SNEGSKA (reference sequence). The CDR3 here is CSASPGLAGETQYF. The CDR3 coding sequence is TGCAGTGCTTCGCCGGGACTAGCCGGAGAGACCCAGTACTTC.

This clonotype has a handful of counts. V gene TRBV20-1 combines with J gene TRBJ2-1; 7 positions match TRBD2. Trimming removed 0 bases from V and 2 bases from J; junction bases left unmatched: 4. Germline V gives CDR1 DFQATT, CDR2 SNEGSKA (reference sequence). This CDR3 region has 15 residues. The CDR3 sequence is CSARDTAGTYNEQFF. CDR3 in DNA: TGCAGTGCTAGAGATACAGCGGGGACCTACAATGAGCAGTTCTTC.

The sample holds a few counts of this clonotype. This rearrangement joins TRBV6-1 to TRBJ2-2; 12 positions match TRBD2. V dropped 7 bases and J dropped 5; count of bases not matched to a gene: 8. CDR1 and CDR2 (germline): MNHNS, SASEGT. CDR3 size: 16 residues. Here the CDR3 reads CASTETSGRITGELFF. Written as DNA, the CDR3 is TGTGCCAGCACCGAAACTAGCGGGAGGATAACCGGGGAGCTGTTTTTT.

The V gene is TRBV30, the J gene TRBJ2-2; no firm D call. V lost 0 bases to trimming and J lost 0 bases, with 8 bases between them. The V gene's germline CDR1 is GTSNPN and CDR2 SVGIG (reference sequence). This CDR3 is 15 amino acids long. CDR3 sequence (DNA): TGTGCCTGGAGTGTAACCAGCGCGAACACCGGGGAGCTGTTTTTT. This translates into CAWSVTSANTGELFF.

In this sample, this clonotype turned up a few times. The CDR3 here is CASSYSTGGPPTTYEQYF. The CDR3 DNA reads TGTGCCAGCAGTTACTCGACGGGGGGACCTCCTACAACGTACGAGCAGTACTTC. This chain uses TRBV6-2 or TRBV6-3 with TRBJ2-7, with TRBD2 matching 7 bases. CDR3 length: 18 residues. The germline V gene encodes CDR1 MNHEY and CDR2 SVGEGT. Trimming cost V 0 bases and J 4 bases; bases outside gene matches: 15.

The genes are TRBV12-3 or TRBV12-4 and TRBJ1-2; a possible D gene is TRBD1 (5 bases). The CDR3 sequence is 16 residues long. Trimming removed 6 bases from V and 4 bases from J, with 21 bases in between. DNA of the CDR3: TGTGCCAGCAGACAGACAGCACCCCTACCCACCTATGGCTACACCTTC. It codes for CASRQTAPLPTYGYTF.

V is TRBV5-1 and J is TRBJ1-2; 7 positions match TRBD1. Germline values: CDR1 SGHRS, CDR2 YFSETQ. The CDR3 contains 14 residues. The V segment lost 4 bases and the J segment 5 bases; nucleotides outside the gene matches: 8. The CDR3 loop reads CASSLTGAEYGYTF. The CDR3 coding sequence is TGCGCCAGCAGCCTAACAGGGGCCGAATATGGCTACACCTTC.